The rows below give T cell receptor beta chains drawn from one sample of a study of blood T cell repertoires in COVID-19. Libraries were prepared by immunoSEQ multiplex PCR; TCRdb keeps only in-frame clonotypes and omits some of them. The table lists roughly 66,000 clones, less than 85% of them singletons, with 5% to 8% in the top ten. The sample comprised peripheral blood. Receptors originate from a man in his 60s with acute or convalescent COVID-19. Each CDR3 is given with its conserved first and last residue. The D gene is left open where the match is weak. Rows give clone size only sometimes, using once, few, many, or a class for an expanded clone.

v_call	clone_size	j_call	d_call	cdr3_nt	cdr3_aa
TRBV21-1	-	TRBJ1-1	-	TGTGCCAGCAGCAGTGGGACAGAACGGGATGGCACTGAAGCTTTCTTT	CASSSGTERDGTEAFF
TRBV19	-	TRBJ2-7	-	TGTGCCAGTAGTATAGGACTGCTGGACTACGAGCAGTACTTC	CASSIGLLDYEQYF
TRBV18	-	TRBJ2-3	TRBD1	TGTGCCAGTAACGGACAGGGGGAAATAAATACGCAGTATTTT	CASNGQGEINTQYF
TRBV30	-	TRBJ1-5	-	TGTGCCTGGAGCACAGGGTGGGGTCAGCCCCAGCATTTT	CAWSTGWGQPQHF
TRBV24-1	-	TRBJ2-2	-	TGTGCCACTCGGTCTAGCCTGGTCACCGGGGAGCTGTTTTTT	CATRSSLVTGELFF
TRBV25-1	-	TRBJ1-5	-	TGTGCCAGCAGTGAACGGGGAGGGACGGCGCAGCCCCAGCATTTT	CASSERGGTAQPQHF
TRBV10-2	-	TRBJ1-5	-	TGCGCCAGCAGACAGGGAAATAATCAGCCCCAGCATTTT	CASRQGNNQPQHF
TRBV7-2	-	TRBJ2-1	TRBD2	TGTGCCAGCAGCTTGGCTAGCGGGGGATACAATGAGCAGTTCTTC	CASSLASGGYNEQFF
TRBV4-3	-	TRBJ1-2	-	TGCGCCAGCAGCCAAGATCGGACCGGGGGACCTTCGGGCTACACCTTC	CASSQDRTGGPSGYTF
TRBV3-1/TRBV3-2	-	TRBJ2-3	TRBD2	TGTGCCAGCAGCCAAGATGTGGCTAGCGGGGGGGATACGCAGTATTTT	CASSQDVASGGDTQYF
TRBV7-7	-	TRBJ2-3	-	TGTGCCAGCAGCCCGGGTGGGGGGGCCAAGGCAGATACGCAGTATTTT	CASSPGGGAKADTQYF
TRBV20-1	-	TRBJ1-1	TRBD1	TGCAGTGCTAGTAAGACAGGGCAGGCGGCTTTCTTT	CSASKTGQAAFF
TRBV18	-	TRBJ2-3	-	TGTGCCAGCTCACCTGTTAGCTTTCTGAATCCAGATACGCAGTATTTT	CASSPVSFLNPDTQYF
TRBV3-1/TRBV3-2	-	TRBJ1-6	TRBD1	TGTGCCAGCAGCCAACCAACCAGGACAGGGGCCCTTTCACCCCTCCACTTT	CASSQPTRTGALSPLHF
TRBV7-2	-	TRBJ2-1	TRBD1	TGTGCCAGCAGCCCCGGGACAGAGTACAATGAGCAGTTCTTC	CASSPGTEYNEQFF
TRBV6-5	few	TRBJ2-7	-	TGTGCCAGCACCATGGGGAGATGGGGATACGAGCAGTACTTC	CASTMGRWGYEQYF
TRBV5-1	-	TRBJ2-2	-	TGCGCCAGCAGCTTGACCATCGACAGCGCGAACACCGGGGAGCTGTTTTTT	CASSLTIDSANTGELFF
TRBV11-2	-	TRBJ2-7	-	TGTGCCAGCAGCTCGCGCTCCTACGAGCAGTACTTC	CASSSRSYEQYF
TRBV5-1	-	TRBJ1-3	-	TGCGCCAGCAGCTTGGCCGGGTCTACTGGAAACACCATATATTTT	CASSLAGSTGNTIYF
TRBV13	few	TRBJ2-2	-	TGTGCCAGCAGCCAAACTAGGCCCGGGGAGCTGTTTTTT	CASSQTRPGELFF
TRBV24-1	-	TRBJ1-4	-	TGTGCCACCAGTTCCGCAACTAATGAAAAACTGTTTTTT	CATSSATNEKLFF
TRBV7-8	few	TRBJ1-5	-	TGTGCCAGCAGCATGGGCAGCCTGGGGCCCCAGCATTTT	CASSMGSLGPQHF
TRBV5-4	-	TRBJ1-6	-	TGTGCCAGCAGCTCGAAACCAACCCGCGAGACACCCCTCCACTTT	CASSSKPTRETPLHF
TRBV2	-	TRBJ2-3	-	TGTGCCAGCAGTCGAGCCAGGGGAGATACGCAGTATTTT	CASSRARGDTQYF
TRBV10-2	-	TRBJ1-5	TRBD1	TGCGCCAGCAGTGAGCTCGGGACAGGAGTCAATCAGCCCCAGCATTTT	CASSELGTGVNQPQHF
TRBV11-2	-	TRBJ2-7	TRBD2	TGTGCCAGCAGCTTAGAGCGGGGGACCTGGTTAGAGCAGTACTTC	CASSLERGTWLEQYF
TRBV24-1	few	TRBJ2-1	-	TGTGCCACCAGTGATAGCCAACACCGGGGGTACAATGAGCAGTTCTTC	CATSDSQHRGYNEQFF
TRBV7-9	few	TRBJ1-2	-	TGTGCCAGCAGCTTAAACGAGGGTCTAGGGAACTATGGCTACACCTTC	CASSLNEGLGNYGYTF
TRBV12-3/TRBV12-4	-	TRBJ1-6	-	TGTGCCGGCAGTTTACGGGAATTCTCACCCCTCCACTTT	CAGSLREFSPLHF
TRBV6-5	-	TRBJ2-7	-	TGTGCCAGCAGTTACTCGCCTAGCGCTACACCCTACGAGCAGTACTTC	CASSYSPSATPYEQYF
TRBV11-2	-	TRBJ2-3	TRBD1	TGTGCCAGCAGCCCCGAGCCACAGGGGGCGGATACGCAGTATTTT	CASSPEPQGADTQYF
TRBV5-1	-	TRBJ2-3	-	TGCGCCAGCAGCTTGGGAACTAGCTTACCCCAGACTCGTACGCAGTATTTT	CASSLGTSLPQTRTQYF
TRBV30	-	TRBJ1-2	TRBD1	TGTGCCCGTGACAGGGTCGAAGGCTACACCTTC	CARDRVEGYTF
TRBV4-2	-	TRBJ1-5	-	TGTGCCAGCAGCCAAGATCTGACAGGACGGGGCAATCAGCCCCAGCATTTT	CASSQDLTGRGNQPQHF
TRBV18	-	TRBJ1-1	-	TGTGCCAGCTCACCAACCGGCGGGCTGAACACTGAAGCTTTCTTT	CASSPTGGLNTEAFF